This passage covers 20 T cell receptor beta chains from one sample sequenced in a study of cytomegalovirus exposure and HLA in healthy donors. The PCR had 60 Vbeta and 13 Jbeta primers. Sequencing used immunoSEQ multiplex PCR; TCRdb keeps in-frame clones, though not all of them. The sample comprises fewer than 150,000 clones, 70% to 80% of which are singletons, and under 14% rests with the top ten. Source material: PBMCs. All receptors derive from a woman in her fifties or sixties in good health and CMV-seropositive.

J is TRBJ2-5 and V is TRBV7-9, with 14 bases that match TRBD2. In germline, CDR1 is SEHNR, CDR2 FQNEAQ (reference sequence). This CDR3 is built from 19 residues. With 3 bases clipped from V and 1 base from J, the junction kept 10 bases outside the gene matches. CDR3 residues: CASSFAGLAGGPSQETQYF. The CDR3 DNA sequence: TGTGCCAGCAGCTTTGCAGGACTAGCGGGAGGCCCATCCCAAGAGACCCAGTACTTC.

This clone has a handful of counts. V and J are TRBV4-2 and TRBJ2-7; D uncertain. The V and J ends lost 0 bases and 5 bases respectively, with 8 bases between them. CDR1 is LGHNA and CDR2 is YNFKEQ in the germline V gene. This CDR3 is 13 amino acids long. The chain's CDR3 is CASSQDPRDEQYF. CDR3 sequence (DNA): TGTGCCAGCAGCCAAGATCCTCGCGACGAGCAGTACTTC.

The chain is built from TRBV5-1 and TRBJ1-3; 9 bases match TRBD1. CDR1 and CDR2 (germline): SGHRS, YFSETQ. The CDR3 covers 16 residues. Germline trimming cut 5 bases from V and 0 bases from J; bases unmatched to any gene: 6. DNA of the CDR3: TGCGCCAGCAGTGCCGGGACAGGGCACTCTGGAAACACCATATATTTT. As protein: CASSAGTGHSGNTIYF.

This chain uses TRBV19 with TRBJ1-4; 9 bases fit TRBD1. J lost 7 bases, V lost 6 bases, and 6 bases had no gene match. The CDR3 totals 14 residues. Per germline, CDR1 LNHDA and CDR2 SQIVND (reference sequence). The CDR3 is CASSPWDRAEKLFF. The CDR3 DNA reads TGTGCCAGTAGCCCGTGGGACAGGGCTGAAAAACTGTTTTTT.

This clone was seen more than once but under ten times. This chain links TRBV29-1 with TRBJ2-7; the D gene is possibly TRBD1 (6 bases). The germline V gene has CDR1 SQVTM and CDR2 ANQGSEA. Between the trimmed V and J ends, which lost 6 bases and 4 bases, there was a span of 10 bases. The CDR3 sequence is 11 residues long. CDR3 sequence: CSVQDSYEQYF. In nucleotides, the CDR3 is TGCAGCGTCCAGGACAGTTACGAGCAGTACTTC.

The CDR3 DNA reads TGTGCCAGCAGCTTAGGGGCAGGGGGAAGCTTCTTT. This encodes CASSLGAGGSFF. The rearrangement joins TRBV7-9 to TRBJ1-1, with 7 positions matching TRBD1. The CDR3 loop spans 12 amino acids. Trimming took 1 base from V and 14 from J; bases not matched to a gene: 7. Germline CDR1 is SEHNR and CDR2 is FQNEAQ (reference sequence).

The V call is TRBV7-8, the J call TRBJ2-5; perhaps TRBD1 as D (5 bases). Trimming took off 2 bases at V and 5 bases at J, with 12 bases between the two ends. Germline CDR1 reads SGHVS; CDR2 reads FQNEAQ. The CDR3 runs to 14 residues. The CDR3 is CASSLSRAWETQYF. The DNA of the CDR3 is TGTGCCAGCAGCTTATCCAGGGCATGGGAGACCCAGTACTTC.

This chain links TRBV19 with TRBJ1-2; a possible D gene is TRBD1 (5 bases). The CDR3 sequence is 14 residues long. Germline CDR1 LNHDA, CDR2 SQIVND (reference sequence). Trimming removed 2 bases at V and 7 bases at J, with 14 bases between. CDR3 protein: CASSIRQGKAGYTF. The CDR3 coding sequence is TGTGCCAGTAGTATACGGCAGGGTAAGGCTGGCTACACCTTC.

V is TRBV21-1 and J is TRBJ2-7; the table calls TRBD1, which could not be checked here. TRBV21-1 is given as a pseudogene. The CDR3 spans 14 residues. The CDR3 is CASSKAQGGVGQYF. As DNA, the CDR3 is TGTGCCAGCAGCAAAGCCCAGGGGGGTGTGGGGCAGTACTTC.

This CDR3 reads CASSPRTSGSFGETQYF. The CDR3 DNA follows: TGTGCCAGCAGCCCTCGGACTAGCGGGAGTTTCGGGGAGACCCAGTACTTC. The chain couples TRBV5-6 to TRBJ2-5; 13 nucleotides match TRBD2. J lost 5 bases, V lost 4 bases, and 11 bases had no gene match. The CDR3 is 17 residues long. The V gene's germline CDR1 is SGHDT and CDR2 YYEEEE.

The V call is TRBV16, the J call TRBJ1-4; 10 bases fit TRBD1. V lost 5 bases to trimming and J lost 6 bases; unmatched junction nucleotides: 6. Germline V CDR1 and CDR2: KGHSY, FQNENV. The CDR3 length is 15 residues. CDR3 nucleotides: TGTGCCAGCAGCAAGTCTGGGACAGGGGATGAAAAACTGTTTTTT. This gives the protein CASSKSGTGDEKLFF.

This clone was observed a handful of times. The V and J genes are TRBV5-1 and TRBJ2-5; 10 bases align to TRBD1. V was pared by 4 bases and J by 1 base, with 4 bases of the junction left unmatched. Looked up from germline, CDR1 is SGHRS and CDR2 is YFSETQ. The CDR3 is 15 amino acids. The CDR3 region has the DNA TGCGCCAGCAGCAGGGACAGGGGATCCCAAGAGACCCAGTACTTC. Its translation: CASSRDRGSQETQYF.

This rearrangement joins TRBV4-1 to TRBJ1-2; 11 nucleotides match TRBD1. The CDR3 consists of 16 residues. V lost 2 bases to trimming and J lost 6 bases; unmatched junction nucleotides: 8. Germline V CDR1 and CDR2: MGHRA, YSYEKL. The CDR3 here is CASSQPGQGAADGYTF. In DNA form, the CDR3 reads TGCGCCAGCAGCCAACCCGGACAGGGGGCAGCGGATGGCTACACCTTC.

The chain recombines TRBV2 with TRBJ1-1; unclear D gene. This CDR3 is built from 14 residues. CDR1 is SNHLY and CDR2 is FYNNEI in the germline V gene. V shed 5 bases and J shed 0 bases, with 10 bases lying between them. The CDR3 DNA follows: TGTGCCAGCAGTATCAGGATGGTGAACACTGAAGCTTTCTTT. This codes for CASSIRMVNTEAFF.

J is TRBJ2-3 and V is TRBV9; 7 nucleotides agree with TRBD2. V gave up 3 bases and J gave up 2 bases; unmatched junction bases: 9. This CDR3 has 16 residues. Germline CDR1 and CDR2: SGDLS and YYNGEE. This CDR3 reads CASSAQPGLNTDTQYF. The CDR3 DNA is TGTGCCAGCAGCGCACAACCGGGACTAAACACAGATACGCAGTATTTT.

The J gene is TRBJ2-7, the V gene TRBV5-6; 9 bases map to TRBD2. The CDR3 runs 16 residues. CDR1 is SGHDT and CDR2 is YYEEEE in the germline V gene. Germline trimming cut 1 base from V and 2 bases from J; bases unmatched to any gene: 7. The CDR3 loop is CASSLKLAGDAYEQYF. The CDR3 DNA reads TGTGCCAGCAGCTTGAAACTAGCGGGCGATGCCTACGAGCAGTACTTC.

The rearrangement links TRBV5-6 to TRBJ2-2; TRBD1 agrees at 8 bases. Per germline, CDR1 SGHDT and CDR2 YYEEEE. J was trimmed by 3 bases and V by 2 bases; bases with no gene match: 3. The CDR3 is 15 amino acids. CDR3 DNA: TGTGCCAGCAGCTTCCTGGACAGGGACACCGGGGAGCTGTTTTTT. It is translated as CASSFLDRDTGELFF.

This chain links TRBV10-1 with TRBJ2-1, with TRBD2 identical over 8 bases. Germline assignment: CDR1 WNHNN and CDR2 SYGVQD (reference sequence). This CDR3 contains 13 residues. With V trimmed by 4 bases and J by 8 bases, 4 bases remained unmatched. The CDR3 bases are TGCGCCAGCAGTGTAGCGGGGAGAGATGAGCAGTTCTTC. Its protein product is CASSVAGRDEQFF.

The rearrangement links TRBV28 to TRBJ1-2, with TRBD1 matching over 7 bases. V shed 2 bases and J 3 bases; nucleotides not matched to a gene: 0. The CDR3 length is 13 residues. CDR1 is MDHEN, CDR2 SYDVKM, per germline. The CDR3: CASSLQGDYGYTF. CDR3 nucleotides: TGTGCCAGCAGTTTACAGGGGGACTATGGCTACACCTTC.

The chain joins TRBV5-1 to TRBJ2-7; D remains unclear. Trimming removed 0 bases from V and 3 bases from J, with 7 bases in between. The CDR3 sequence is 13 residues long. In germline, CDR1 is SGHRS, CDR2 YFSETQ. CDR3 residues: CASSLDLGYEQYF. CDR3 sequence (DNA): TGCGCCAGCAGCTTGGATCTAGGCTACGAGCAGTACTTC.